This passage covers 21 T cell receptor beta chains from one sample sequenced in a study of shared clonotypes between healthy human individuals. The repertoire was sequenced with immunoSEQ multiplex PCR; TCRdb's copy has only in-frame clones and lacks some. The sample holds about 600,000 clones, more than 95% seen once. The naive CD8 subset, CD45RO-negative cells positively selected for CCR7, excluded terminally differentiated effector memory CD45RA+ cells. Source material: naive CD8+ T cells sorted from blood. The source of these receptors is a man aged 30 to 45 in good health.

This rearrangement joins TRBV29-1 to TRBJ1-2; D may be TRBD1 (5 bases). The germline V gene encodes CDR1 SQVTM and CDR2 ANQGSEA. V was trimmed by 5 bases and J by 7 bases, leaving 14 bases between them. This CDR3 has 12 residues. The CDR3 spells CSVPSKRGGYTF. The CDR3 nucleotides read TGCAGCGTTCCCAGCAAGAGGGGTGGCTACACCTTC.

The chain recombines TRBV27 with TRBJ2-7; 13 bases fit TRBD2. This CDR3 contains 14 residues. Unmatched junction bases numbered 3, after V lost 3 bases and J lost 7 bases. The germline gives CDR1 MNHEY, CDR2 SMNVEV (reference sequence). The CDR3 DNA is TGTGCCAGCAGTTTCTTACTAGCGGGAGGGGAGCAGTACTTC. It encodes CASSFLLAGGEQYF.

The V call is TRBV30, the J call TRBJ2-7; TRBD2 matches at 14 bases. Per germline, CDR1 GTSNPN and CDR2 SVGIG (reference sequence). The CDR3 loop spans 12 amino acids. The V gene end was trimmed by 8 bases and the J gene end by 6 bases; junction bases not matched to a gene: 3. DNA of the CDR3: TGTGCCAGGGGACTAGCGGGAGTCGAGCAGTACTTC. Translated: CARGLAGVEQYF.

The chain has TRBV7-9 and TRBJ2-7; unclear D gene. V was trimmed by 1 base and J by 3 bases, leaving 16 bases between them. The CDR3 has 16 residues. CDR1 is SEHNR, CDR2 FQNEAQ, per germline (reference sequence). The CDR3 spells CASSLETDTTGYEQYF. In nucleotides, the CDR3 is TGTGCCAGCAGCTTAGAGACGGATACTACGGGCTACGAGCAGTACTTC.

V is TRBV5-5 and J is TRBJ1-1; D ambiguous. The CDR3 runs 11 residues. CDR1 is SGHKS and CDR2 is YYEKEE in the germline V gene (reference sequence). V was trimmed by 4 bases and J by 2 bases, leaving 3 bases between them. This chain's CDR3 is CASSPNTEAFF. The CDR3 nucleotides read TGTGCCAGCAGCCCCAACACTGAAGCTTTCTTT. The whole variable domain, filled in from reference TRBV5-5 and TRBJ1-1, reads DAGVTQSPTHLIKTRGQQVTLRCSPISGHKSVSWYQQVLGQGPQFIFQYYEKEERGRGNFPDRFSARQFPNYSSELNVNALLLGDSALYLCASSPNTEAFFGQGTRLTVV.

The V call is TRBV5-4, the J call TRBJ2-7, with D possibly TRBD1 on 6 matching bases. Trimming left V 0 bases short and J 0 bases short, with 13 bases between. Germline CDR1 SGHNT, CDR2 YYREEE (reference sequence). This CDR3 spans 16 amino acids. CDR3 in DNA: TGTGCCAGCAGCTTGGTAGGGCGGACAGACTCCTACGAGCAGTACTTC. Protein product: CASSLVGRTDSYEQYF.

This clone is a singleton in its sample. V gene TRBV7-9 combines with J gene TRBJ2-7; 8 nucleotides agree with TRBD1. This CDR3 spans 16 amino acids. After removal of 5 bases from V and 4 bases from J, the junction contained 13 bases not matched to a gene. The germline CDR1 and CDR2 sequences are SEHNR and FQNEAQ (reference sequence). CDR3 bases: TGTGCCAGCAGCCAAAACCGGGACAGGTTTTTATACGAGCAGTACTTC. Protein sequence: CASSQNRDRFLYEQYF.

V gene TRBV5-1 combines with J gene TRBJ2-7, with 8 bases fitting TRBD1. This CDR3 spans 13 amino acids. The V gene's germline CDR1 is SGHRS and CDR2 YFSETQ. The V and J ends lost 3 bases and 7 bases, in that order; junction bases with no gene match: 6. Here the CDR3 reads CASSSTGAVEQYF. The CDR3 bases are TGCGCCAGCAGCTCGACAGGGGCCGTGGAGCAGTACTTC.

This chain connects TRBV14 to TRBJ2-7, with 7 positions matching TRBD1. CDR3 size: 14 residues. Trimming cost V 3 bases and J 5 bases; bases outside gene matches: 7. Germline V lookup: CDR1 SGHDN, CDR2 FVKESK. The CDR3: CASSHTGDGHEQYF. The CDR3 DNA reads TGTGCCAGCAGCCACACAGGGGATGGCCACGAGCAGTACTTC.

This chain connects TRBV27 to TRBJ1-4; 12 positions match TRBD1. This CDR3 contains 15 residues. The V gene end was trimmed by 2 bases and the J gene end by 13 bases; junction bases not matched to a gene: 8. CDR1 MNHEY and CDR2 SMNVEV come from the germline V gene (reference sequence). The CDR3 nucleotides read TGTGCCAGCAGTTTAGTTGGGACAGGGGGCGTCCGACTGTTTTTT. It specifies CASSLVGTGGVRLFF.

This clone was counted once. The rearrangement links TRBV7-3 to TRBJ2-5; D not resolved. Germline CDR1 and CDR2: SGHTA and FQGTGA. Trimming took 5 bases from V and 7 from J, leaving 23 bases between them. This CDR3 has 16 amino acids. The CDR3 sequence is CASSHHPLAGRGTQYF. For the CDR3, the DNA is TGTGCCAGCAGCCACCACCCCTTGGCAGGTAGAGGGACCCAGTACTTC. Together with reference TRBV7-3 and TRBJ2-5, the CDR3 gives the full variable domain: GAGVSQTPSNKVTEKGKYVELRCDPISGHTALYWYRQSLGQGPEFLIYFQGTGAADDSGLPNDRFFAVRPEGSVSTLKIQRTERGDSAVYLCASSHHPLAGRGTQYFGPGTRLLVL.

Comment on this clone: Other DNA sequences in this sample translate to the same CDR3. The chain uses TRBV5-1 and TRBJ2-1, with D possibly being TRBD2 (5 bases). Looked up from germline, CDR1 is SGHRS and CDR2 is YFSETQ. The CDR3 runs to 16 residues. Trimming cost V 0 bases and J 0 bases, with 10 bases left between them. The CDR3 is CASSLGLAGSYNEQFF. The DNA for the CDR3 is TGCGCCAGCAGCTTGGGCCTAGCAGGCTCCTACAATGAGCAGTTCTTC.

V is TRBV27 and J is TRBJ1-1; D is possibly TRBD1 (6 bases). V shed 6 bases and J shed 0 bases, with 20 bases lying between them. The CDR3 spans 17 residues. Germline V lookup: CDR1 MNHEY, CDR2 SMNVEV (reference sequence). The CDR3 coding sequence is TGTGCCAGCAGGCAGAGACAGGTCGGACTCATGAACACTGAAGCTTTCTTT. This encodes CASRQRQVGLMNTEAFF.

This chain links TRBV7-2 with TRBJ2-1; D remains unclear. The CDR3 spans 13 residues. Germline-derived CDR1 and CDR2 are SGHTA and FQGNSA. V lost 2 bases and J 2 bases, leaving 4 bases between the germline ends. Here the CDR3 DNA reads TGTGCCAGCAGCTTACACACCTACAATGAGCAGTTCTTC. It codes for CASSLHTYNEQFF.

The rearrangement uses TRBV13 and TRBJ2-7; the match to TRBD1 covers 7 bases. Germline V CDR1 and CDR2: PRHDT, FYEKMQ (reference sequence). CDR3 length: 17 amino acids. V lost 1 base, J lost 0 bases, and 9 bases stayed unmatched. CDR3 in amino acids: CASSLAGNRGSSYEQYF. The DNA for the CDR3 is TGTGCCAGCAGCTTAGCCGGGAACAGGGGAAGCTCCTACGAGCAGTACTTC.

V and J are TRBV5-6 and TRBJ2-1; D unclear. This CDR3 comprises 13 residues. V was trimmed by 0 bases and J by 8 bases, leaving 9 bases between them. Germline V CDR1 and CDR2: SGHDT, YYEEEE. CDR3 amino acids: CASSLEGGHEQFF. CDR3 nucleotides: TGTGCCAGCAGCTTGGAGGGCGGCCATGAGCAGTTCTTC.

The rearrangement uses TRBV6-1 and TRBJ2-7; 8 bases are shared with TRBD1. Germline V gives CDR1 MNHNS, CDR2 SASEGT. Unmatched junction bases numbered 10, after V lost 4 bases and J lost 5 bases. CDR3 length: 15 amino acids. Here the CDR3 reads CASSALTGTGHEQYF. CDR3 DNA sequence: TGTGCCAGCAGTGCCCTCACCGGGACAGGCCACGAGCAGTACTTC.

The chain recombines TRBV30 with TRBJ1-1; 7 nucleotides agree with TRBD1. V lost 5 bases to trimming and J lost 3 bases; unmatched junction nucleotides: 6. There are 13 residues in the CDR3. The germline V gene has CDR1 GTSNPN and CDR2 SVGIG (reference sequence). The CDR3 loop is CAWAPQGDTEAFF. CDR3 in DNA: TGTGCCTGGGCACCGCAGGGGGACACTGAAGCTTTCTTT.

CDR3 nucleotides: TGTGCCACCAGCAGAGAAGGACCCCCGGGGTACAATGAGCAGTTCTTC. Amino acid sequence: CATSREGPPGYNEQFF. The rearrangement joins TRBV15 to TRBJ2-1; a possible D gene is TRBD2 (5 bases). Trimming stripped 0 bases from V and 4 bases from J, with 13 bases between. The length of the CDR3 is 16 residues. CDR1 LNHNV and CDR2 YYDKDF come from the germline V gene (reference sequence). Full variable domain (outside the CDR3, taken from reference TRBV15 and TRBJ2-1): DAMVIQNPRYQVTQFGKPVTLSCSQTLNHNVMYWYQQKSSQAPKLLFHYYDKDFNNEADTPDNFQSRRPNTSFCFLDIRSPGLGDTAMYLCATSREGPPGYNEQFFGPGTRLTVL.

This clone was observed a single time. The V and J genes are TRBV28 and TRBJ1-5, with D uncertain. The CDR3 has 13 amino acids. Germline-derived CDR1 and CDR2 are MDHEN and SYDVKM. Trimming pared 7 bases from V and 0 bases from J, leaving 7 bases between. CDR3 residues: CASTWGSNQPQHF. The CDR3 DNA sequence: TGTGCCAGCACCTGGGGTAGCAATCAGCCCCAGCATTTT.

The chain combines TRBV28 with TRBJ2-7; D perhaps matches TRBD1 (6 bases). Germline CDR1 MDHEN, CDR2 SYDVKM. The CDR3 is 17 amino acids. V lost 1 base and J 0 bases, leaving 16 bases between the germline ends. The CDR3 DNA follows: TGTGCCAGCAGTTTATTAACCGGGCAGGGGCTCTCCTACGAGCAGTACTTC. Residues: CASSLLTGQGLSYEQYF.